What follows describes a single TCR beta chain. No antigen is known for it. The CDR3 contains 14 residues. V dropped 5 bases and J dropped 4 bases, with 15 bases sitting between them. Germline V lookup: CDR1 MNHEY, CDR2 SVGAGI. These data come from a study of beta chain features in type 1 diabetes. Points from the study as a whole: For Type 1 diabetes patients, all four CD4+ subsets carried TCRB CDR3s that were moderately but significantly shorter. Insertions at VDJ junctions were less frequent in type 1 diabetes patients. These patients also deleted more nucleotides at the same junctions.

The study reverse transcribed the entire isolated RNA, so it sequenced expressed TCRB transcripts. Repertoires were generated with immunoSEQ multiplex PCR, while TCRdb's copy carries only in-frame clones and drops some. Of roughly 300,000 clones listed, around 8.5% were seen once; the top ten hold about 1%. Sorting based on CD45RO/CCR7/CD25/CD127/CD95/CD27 separated CD4+ naive, central memory, regulatory and stem cell-like memory cells. The V gene is TRBV6-5, the J gene TRBJ2-7; the D gene is possibly TRBD1 (6 bases). Sequencing was performed on central memory CD4+ T cells from blood. The clonotype was recovered from a man aged 30 to 39 with type 1 diabetes. Written as DNA, the CDR3 is TGTGCCAGCAGTCCCTCGAGGGGGTGGTACGAGCAGTACTTC. It yields the protein CASSPSRGWYEQYF.